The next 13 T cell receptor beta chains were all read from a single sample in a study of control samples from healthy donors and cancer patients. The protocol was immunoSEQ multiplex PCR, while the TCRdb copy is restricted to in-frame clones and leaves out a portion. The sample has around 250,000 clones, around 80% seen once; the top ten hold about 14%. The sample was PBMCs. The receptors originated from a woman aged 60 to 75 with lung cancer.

Here the CDR3 reads CASSLLAGGQETQYF. CDR3 in DNA: TGTGCCAGCAGCTTACTAGCGGGAGGCCAAGAGACCCAGTACTTC. The rearrangement joins TRBV7-2 to TRBJ2-5; 11 bases match TRBD2. The junction had 0 bases not matched to a gene; V was cut back by 2 bases and J by 1 base. The CDR3 extends over 15 amino acids. The germline CDR1 and CDR2 sequences are SGHTA and FQGNSA.

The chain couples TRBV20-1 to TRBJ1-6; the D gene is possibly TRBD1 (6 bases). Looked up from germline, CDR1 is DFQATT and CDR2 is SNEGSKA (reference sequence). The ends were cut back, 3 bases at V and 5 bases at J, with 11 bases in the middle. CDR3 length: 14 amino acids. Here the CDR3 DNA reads TGCAGTGCTAGTGGGGGGCATCATAATTCACCCCTCCACTTT. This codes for CSASGGHHNSPLHF.

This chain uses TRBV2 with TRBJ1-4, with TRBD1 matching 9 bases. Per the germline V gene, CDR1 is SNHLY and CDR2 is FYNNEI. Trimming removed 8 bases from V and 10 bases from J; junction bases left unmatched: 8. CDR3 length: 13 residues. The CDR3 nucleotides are TGTGCCAGCGAGGGACAGGGTTTGGGAAAACTGTTTTTT. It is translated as CASEGQGLGKLFF.

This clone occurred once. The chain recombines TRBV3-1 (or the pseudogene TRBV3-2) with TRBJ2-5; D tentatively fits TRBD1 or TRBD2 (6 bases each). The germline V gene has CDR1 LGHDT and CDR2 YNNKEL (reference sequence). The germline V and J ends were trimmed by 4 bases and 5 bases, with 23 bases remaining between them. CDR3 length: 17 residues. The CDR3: CASSRYSRGAVGETQYF. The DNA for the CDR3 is TGTGCCAGCAGCCGTTACTCGAGGGGGGCGGTCGGGGAGACCCAGTACTTC.

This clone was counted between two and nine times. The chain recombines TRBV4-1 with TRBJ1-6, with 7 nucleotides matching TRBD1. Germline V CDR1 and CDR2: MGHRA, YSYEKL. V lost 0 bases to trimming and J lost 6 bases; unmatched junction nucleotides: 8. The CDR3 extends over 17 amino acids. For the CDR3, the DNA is TGCGCCAGCAGCCAAGAACGGGTGCGGGACAGTAATTCACCCCTCCACTTT. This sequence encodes CASSQERVRDSNSPLHF.

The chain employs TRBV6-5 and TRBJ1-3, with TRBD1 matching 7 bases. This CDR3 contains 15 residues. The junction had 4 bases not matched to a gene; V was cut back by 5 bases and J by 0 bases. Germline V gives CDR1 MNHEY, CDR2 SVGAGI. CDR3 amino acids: CASSPQGGSGNTIYF. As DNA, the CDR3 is TGTGCCAGCAGTCCGCAGGGGGGCTCTGGAAACACCATATATTTT.

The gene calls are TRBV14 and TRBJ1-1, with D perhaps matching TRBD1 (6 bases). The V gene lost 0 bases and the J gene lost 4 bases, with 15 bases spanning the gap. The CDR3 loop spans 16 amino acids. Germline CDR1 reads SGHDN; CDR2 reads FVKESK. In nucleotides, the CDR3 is TGTGCCAGCAGCCAAGATCTAGGGCAGGGGAGCACTGAAGCTTTCTTT. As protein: CASSQDLGQGSTEAFF.

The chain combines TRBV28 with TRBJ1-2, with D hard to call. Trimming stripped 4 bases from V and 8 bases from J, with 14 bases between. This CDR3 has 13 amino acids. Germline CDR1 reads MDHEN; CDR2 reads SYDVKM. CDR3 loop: CASSSPPRRGYTF. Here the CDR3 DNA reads TGTGCCAGCAGTTCCCCCCCCCGGAGGGGCTACACCTTC.

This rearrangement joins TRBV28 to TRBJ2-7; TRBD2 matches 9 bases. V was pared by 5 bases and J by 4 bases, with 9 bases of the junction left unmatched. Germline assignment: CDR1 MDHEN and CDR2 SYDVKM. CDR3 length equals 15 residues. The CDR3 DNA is TGTGCCAGCAGTCCTCATGCGGGAGGGCCGTACGAGCAGTACTTC. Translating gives CASSPHAGGPYEQYF. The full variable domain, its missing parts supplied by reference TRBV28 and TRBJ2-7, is DVKVTQSSRYLVKRTGEKVFLECVQDMDHENMFWYRQDPGLGLRLIYFSYDVKMKEKGDIPEGYSVSREKKERFSLILESASTNQTSMYLCASSPHAGGPYEQYFGPGTRLTVT.

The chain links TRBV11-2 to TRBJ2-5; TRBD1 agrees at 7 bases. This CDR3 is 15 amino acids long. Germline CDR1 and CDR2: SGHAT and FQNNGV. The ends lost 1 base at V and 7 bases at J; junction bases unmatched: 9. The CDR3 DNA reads TGTGCCAGCAGCTTAGGGGTAGGGGGCGTTTGGACCCAGTACTTC. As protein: CASSLGVGGVWTQYF.

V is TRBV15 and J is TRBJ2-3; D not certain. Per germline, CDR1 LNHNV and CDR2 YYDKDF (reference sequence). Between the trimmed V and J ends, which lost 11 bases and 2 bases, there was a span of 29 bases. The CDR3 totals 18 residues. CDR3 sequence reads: CASRTLGVSTLNTDTQYF. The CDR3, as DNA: TGTGCCTCCCGGACCCTGGGCGTAAGCACACTGAACACAGATACGCAGTATTTT.

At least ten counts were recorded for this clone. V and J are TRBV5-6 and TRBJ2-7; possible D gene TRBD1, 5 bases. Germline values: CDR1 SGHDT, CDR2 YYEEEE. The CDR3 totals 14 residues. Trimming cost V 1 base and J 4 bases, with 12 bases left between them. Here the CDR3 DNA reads TGTGCCAGCAGCTTGAACAGGAATAATTACGAGCAGTACTTC. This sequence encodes CASSLNRNNYEQYF.

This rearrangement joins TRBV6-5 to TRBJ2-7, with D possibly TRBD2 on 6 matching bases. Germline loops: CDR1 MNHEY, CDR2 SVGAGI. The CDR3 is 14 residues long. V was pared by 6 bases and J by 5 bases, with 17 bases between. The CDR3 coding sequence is TGTGCCAGCAGCCTACTAGCCCGCGTGAACGAGCAGTACTTC. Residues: CASSLLARVNEQYF.